One T cell receptor (beta chain) is described in this entry. What it binds is not known. The sample originates from a study of cytomegalovirus exposure and HLA in healthy donors. Study at large: There were roughly 80 million unique TCRs (from HLA-typed donors) in an early data release.

Use of 60 Vbeta and 13 Jbeta primers characterized the PCR. Sequencing was performed with immunoSEQ multiplex PCR; in TCRdb, only in-frame clones are kept and a portion is missing. This table holds 95,000 to 150,000 clones, roughly 80% found once. Findings of the study overall: In vitro assays verified that a few CMV-associated chains recognized CMV antigens specifically. The authors reported that TCR beta sequences could predict HLA-A and HLA-B alleles. These predictions were accurate for most subjects in the first cohort.

The TCR comes from a man between 25 and 39 years old in good health and CMV-seronegative. The sample was PBMCs.

The CDR3 spells CASSLEQGYEQYF. CDR3 bases: TGTGCCAGCAGCTTGGAACAGGGCTACGAGCAGTACTTC. The rearrangement links TRBV11-3 to TRBJ2-7; D may be TRBD1 (6 bases). The ends were cut back, 3 bases at V and 3 bases at J, with 9 bases in the middle. The CDR3 spans 13 residues. Germline CDR1 SGHNT, CDR2 YENEEA.